Included here is one T cell receptor beta chain sequence, with context. What it recognizes is unknown. The data belong to a study of vaccination and CD4 T cells after COVID-19. Across the whole study: The makeup of the convalescents was six males and four females, two of them Hispanic. A median of approximately 100 days (range 35 to 161) separated diagnosis from post-COVID sampling.

Documented treatment: roughly 11-day PBMC culture with coronavirus spike peptide pools or control peptides (ViraFEST assay). ViraFEST used peptide pools to expand antigen-specific T cells and subsequently sequenced their TCRs. Sequencing of cultured CD4+ T cell DNA used the Oncomine TCR Beta short-read assay. TCRdb independently ran MiXCR on the PCR reads; one entry per CDR3 protein. This sample has some 25,000 distinct CDR3 sequences, with 62% found just once. The V and J ends lost 5 bases and 3 bases, in that order; junction bases with no gene match: 5. Germline values: CDR1 SGHTA, CDR2 FQGNSA. CDR3 length: 14 amino acids.

The material sequenced was CD4+ T cells from blood, cultured in vitro. This receptor was identified in a human donor who had recovered from COVID-19. The rearrangement uses TRBV7-2 and TRBJ2-7, with 9 bases aligning to TRBD2. This CDR3 reads CASSRGTSSYEQYF. The CDR3 coding sequence is TGTGCCAGCAGCCGCGGGACTAGCAGCTACGAGCAGTACTTC.